Sequencing of this T cell receptor (beta chain) was carried out in a study of T cells after yellow fever vaccination. Regarding the study as a whole: Reappearing after the booster were most of the clones from primary vaccination (almost 97% CD4, 88% CD8). The study noted that FACS-sorted repertoires could contain abundant clonotypes contaminating from the bulk population.

TCRdb redid the calling of the 5' RACE reads with MiXCR, one entry per CDR3 protein. The table lists over 150,000 distinct CDR3 sequences, approximately 6.2% of them singletons. V dropped 5 bases and J dropped 4 bases, with 14 bases sitting between them. CDR3 size: 14 residues. The germline V gene has CDR1 SEHNR and CDR2 FQNEAQ (reference sequence). Remarks on this clonotype: The antigen is unknown.

V gene TRBV7-9 combines with J gene TRBJ1-1; the D is unclear. The sequenced sample was CD4+ T cells sorted from PBMCs, obtained on the day of the first yellow fever vaccination. The clonotype originates from a man younger than 30 who received the YFV17D yellow fever vaccine. The CDR3 sequence is CASSRARLSTEAFF. The CDR3 DNA is TGTGCCAGCAGCCGCGCCAGGTTGTCCACTGAAGCTTTCTTT.